Here is one TCR beta chain with its context. The antigen is not known. This entry belongs to a study of T cell responses to AZD1222 COVID-19 vaccine. Data came from immunoSEQ multiplex PCR; TCRdb stores just in-frame clones and leaves some out. The sample has more than 120,000 clones, 92% seen once. General study points: The span of vaccine-associated CD4 TCRs extended across spike, with dominance at 160-218 and 743-854. Just a handful of people given AZD1222 tested seropositive at baseline. Possibly, clonal diversity was underestimated; donors were largely white British and included more females. Receipt of two AZD1222 doses was followed by a rise in Spike-specific TCR breadth and depth.

This sequence was found in an adult who received the AZD1222 COVID-19 vaccine. Sequencing used peripheral blood, obtained 28 days after the second AZD1222 dose.

Here the CDR3 DNA reads TGTGCCAGCAGCGTACGGGCTAGTGAATATGAGCAGTTCTTC. Translating gives CASSVRASEYEQFF. The gene calls are TRBV9 and TRBJ2-1, with D uncertain. V was pared by 1 base and J by 8 bases, with 13 bases between. Germline V lookup: CDR1 SGDLS, CDR2 YYNGEE. This CDR3 is built from 14 residues. The complete variable domain, with remaining parts taken from reference TRBV9 and TRBJ2-1, reads DSGVTQTPKHLITATGQRVTLRCSPRSGDLSVYWYQQSLDQGLQFLIQYYNGEERAKGNILERFSAQQFPDLHSELNLSSLELGDSALYFCASSVRASEYEQFFGPGTRLTVL.